This T cell receptor beta chain was profiled in a study of OX40 agonist ivuxolimab in advanced cancers. Turning to the study itself: Intravenous ivuxolimab was administered to patients every 2 weeks at 0.01 to 10 mg/kg.

TCRdb's copy holds only in-frame clones and misses some; the assay was immunoSEQ multiplex PCR. The data hold 40,000 to 45,000 clones, with 91% observed a single time. As to this clone: What it binds is not known.

The germline CDR1 and CDR2 sequences are MNHEY and SVGAGI. The trim removed 5 bases at V and 1 base at J, leaving 2 bases unmatched. This CDR3 has 14 amino acids. General study results and limits: Within 6 weeks, CD4+ and CD8+ blood T cells expanded clonally at 0.1 to 3.0 mg/kg.

This receptor was identified in an adult with an advanced solid tumor such as melanoma, head and neck, liver or kidney cancer. The starting material was CD4+ or CD8+ T cells sorted from blood, obtained in a trial of the OX40 agonist ivuxolimab. The J gene is TRBJ1-1, the V gene TRBV6-5; 9 nucleotides match TRBD1. The CDR3 here is CASSGGQGNTEAFF. CDR3 in DNA: TGTGCCAGCAGTGGGGGACAGGGGAACACTGAAGCTTTCTTT.